This TCR beta chain was captured in a study of early T cells in non-severe SARS-CoV-2 infection. Study-wide results and limits: The study's VDJdb matching favored anti-spike CD8 responses and missed private and CD4 specificities.

V lost 3 bases to trimming and J lost 10 bases; unmatched junction nucleotides: 11. This CDR3 region has 15 residues. Germline assignment: CDR1 DFQATT and CDR2 SNEGSKA (reference sequence). Unique molecular identifiers were affixed to single, distinct cDNA molecules. TCRdb called the 5' RACE reads again in MiXCR, with one record for every CDR3 protein. The sample has 50,000 to 55,000 distinct CDR3 sequences, 7.5% to 10% seen once. The sample holds a few counts of this clonotype. The antigen is undetermined. The sequence came from an adult who was a healthcare worker with PCR-confirmed SARS-CoV-2 infection or an uninfected control (not recorded which). The specimen was whole blood. The gene calls are TRBV20-1 and TRBJ2-1; 11 bases match TRBD2. This chain's CDR3 is CSASGLAGGNKEQFF. In nucleotides, the CDR3 is TGCAGTGCTAGTGGGCTAGCGGGAGGCAATAAGGAGCAGTTCTTC.